A single sample gave rise to the 31 T cell receptor beta chains below, sequenced in a study of HIV-infected patients and healthy controls. TCRdb re-analysed the 5' RACE reads in MiXCR, keeping a single row per CDR3 protein. The data hold 60,000 to 70,000 distinct CDR3 sequences, with over 15% observed a single time. Sequencing was performed on CD4+ T cells from blood. The receptors shown here come from a human donor in good health.

The rearrangement links TRBV7-2 to TRBJ1-3, with a weak D call TRBD1 (6 bases). V lost 5 bases, J lost 0 bases, and 14 bases lay in between. Germline CDR1 and CDR2: SGHTA and FQGNSA. The CDR3 is 16 residues long. CDR3 sequence: CASSRGTPTSGNTIYF. CDR3 sequence (DNA): TGTGCCAGCAGCCGGGGGACACCTACCTCTGGAAACACCATATATTTT. Full variable domain (missing parts from reference TRBV7-2 and TRBJ1-3): GAGVSQSPSNKVTEKGKDVELRCDPISGHTALYWYRQSLGQGLEFLIYFQGNSAPDKSGLPSDRFSAERTGGSVSTLTIQRTQQEDSAVYLCASSRGTPTSGNTIYFGEGSWLTVV.

This clonotype was found many times. The chain employs TRBV12-3 or TRBV12-4 and TRBJ1-5, with D perhaps TRBD1 (5 bases). The CDR3 loop spans 16 amino acids. V lost 5 bases and J lost 6, with 20 bases in between. CDR3 in DNA: TGTGCCAGCAGTCGGGCAGATCCGGGGGTGACTCAGCCCCAGCATTTT. Its translation is CASSRADPGVTQPQHF.

This clonotype was recorded at least ten times. The rearrangement uses TRBV20-1 and TRBJ1-3; 7 bases map to TRBD1. This CDR3 is 13 amino acids long. The trim removed 5 bases at V and 5 bases at J, leaving 6 bases unmatched. CDR1 DFQATT and CDR2 SNEGSKA come from the germline V gene (reference sequence). The CDR3 reads CSASGQERNTIYF. CDR3 nucleotide sequence: TGCAGTGCTTCCGGACAGGAAAGAAACACCATATATTTT.

This clonotype was seen many times. The chain uses TRBV7-2 and TRBJ1-6; D uncertain. V gave up 2 bases and J gave up 11 bases, with 10 bases separating them. Germline loops: CDR1 SGHTA, CDR2 FQGNSA. This CDR3 region has 13 residues. The CDR3 sequence: CASSLKGRAPLHF. CDR3 DNA: TGTGCCAGCAGCTTAAAGGGAAGGGCACCCCTCCACTTT.

This clonotype was counted ten times or more. This sequence joins TRBV7-2 and TRBJ1-2, with unresolved D. Per germline, CDR1 SGHTA and CDR2 FQGNSA. This CDR3 contains 16 residues. V was cut by 6 bases and J by 0 bases, with 17 bases left in between. CDR3 amino acids: CASSPPAAVTNYGYTF. The CDR3 bases are TGTGCCAGCAGTCCACCGGCAGCCGTAACTAACTATGGCTACACCTTC.

In regard to this clonotype: A much larger clone lies one base from this, so it may be a read error. The gene calls are TRBV6-5 and TRBJ1-2, with a weak D call TRBD1 (5 bases). Germline values: CDR1 MNHEY, CDR2 SVGAGI. The CDR3 contains 14 residues. The CDR3, as DNA: TGTGCCAGCAGAGCCCTAGGGGCGGCGTATGTCTACACCTTC. It translates to CASRALGAAYVYTF.

This clonotype was seen at least ten times. The V and J genes are TRBV6-1 and TRBJ2-4; D is uncertain. Germline CDR1 is MNHNS and CDR2 is SASEGT. The ends were cut back, 2 bases at V and 7 bases at J, with 3 bases in the middle. CDR3 size: 11 residues. The CDR3 coding sequence is TGTGCCAGCAGTGAAAATAACATTCAGTACTTC. Its translation: CASSENNIQYF.

J is TRBJ1-5 and V is TRBV21-1. TRBV21-1 is a pseudogene segment. The CDR3 length is 16 residues. CDR3 DNA: TGTGCCAGCAGCAAAGATCGCCGACGGCCCAATCAGCCCCAGCATTTT. Protein sequence: CASSKDRRRPNQPQHF.

This clonotype was counted only a few times. A read error may produce the germline difference seen at one junction end. V is TRBV6-2 or TRBV6-3 and J is TRBJ2-7; TRBD2 aligns across 8 bases. Germline V CDR1 and CDR2: MNHEY, SVGEGT. The CDR3 has 14 residues. The CDR3 is CATLTRGVAGEQCF. In DNA form, the CDR3 reads TGTGCCACGCTCACGCGGGGGGTAGCCGGCGAGCAGTGCTTC.

This clonotype was observed a few times. The chain combines TRBV27 with TRBJ1-1; possibly TRBD1 for D (6 bases). The CDR3 covers 14 residues. Germline V lookup: CDR1 MNHEY, CDR2 SMNVEV (reference sequence). Trimming took 6 bases from V and 5 from J, leaving 16 bases between them. CDR3 residues: CASSNNRASTEAFF. CDR3 DNA sequence: TGTGCCAGCAGCAACAACAGGGCTTCTACTGAAGCTTTCTTT.

This clonotype has ten or more counts. The V gene is TRBV9, the J gene TRBJ2-1, with TRBD1 identical over 7 bases. The V gene's germline CDR1 is SGDLS and CDR2 YYNGEE. J was trimmed by 2 bases and V by 0 bases; bases with no gene match: 2. The CDR3 length is 15 residues. The CDR3 nucleotides are TGTGCCAGCAGCGTAGAAGGGGGCGCCTACAATGAGCAGTTCTTC. Residues: CASSVEGGAYNEQFF.

This clonotype was seen many times. The chain uses TRBV15 and TRBJ1-1, with D hard to call. Per the germline V gene, CDR1 is LNHNV and CDR2 is YYDKDF (reference sequence). Trimming stripped 1 base from V and 3 bases from J, with 3 bases between. The CDR3 is made up of 12 amino acids. CDR3 region: CATSRGHTEAFF. The CDR3 nucleotides read TGTGCCACCAGCAGAGGTCACACTGAAGCTTTCTTT.

The sample holds a few counts of this clonotype. This sequence joins TRBV20-1 and TRBJ2-3; D remains ambiguous. This CDR3 contains 11 residues. Per germline, CDR1 DFQATT and CDR2 SNEGSKA (reference sequence). Trimming removed 4 bases from V and 8 bases from J, with 10 bases in between. DNA for the CDR3: TGCAGTGCTACCCCCGTCGGTACGCAGTATTTT. This codes for CSATPVGTQYF.

This clonotype was counted many times. This chain connects TRBV7-2 to TRBJ1-5, with 9 bases fitting TRBD1. Germline V gene sequence: CDR1 SGHTA, CDR2 FQGNSA. J was trimmed by 5 bases and V by 5 bases; bases with no gene match: 7. The CDR3 extends over 15 amino acids. The CDR3 DNA reads as TGTGCCAGCAGCCCGGGACAGGGTCAACATCAGCCCCAGCATTTT. Its translation is CASSPGQGQHQPQHF. Drawing the rest from reference TRBV7-2 and TRBJ1-5, the complete variable domain is GAGVSQSPSNKVTEKGKDVELRCDPISGHTALYWYRQSLGQGLEFLIYFQGNSAPDKSGLPSDRFSAERTGGSVSTLTIQRTQQEDSAVYLCASSPGQGQHQPQHFGDGTRLSIL.

The chain employs TRBV7-9 and TRBJ1-5, with D tentatively TRBD1 (5 bases). This CDR3 contains 17 residues. Germline V lookup: CDR1 SEHNR, CDR2 FQNEAQ (reference sequence). V was shortened by 5 bases and J by 2 bases, with 19 bases between the two germline ends. The CDR3 here is CASSQSRGPVGNQPQHF. CDR3 bases: TGTGCCAGCAGCCAGTCCCGGGGCCCTGTGGGCAATCAGCCCCAGCATTTT.

This clonotype has a handful of counts. The V call is TRBV3-1, the J call TRBJ2-1; TRBD2 is a possible D gene (6 bases). This CDR3 has 15 residues. Trimming removed 1 base from V and 9 bases from J, with 16 bases in between. CDR1 and CDR2 from the germline V gene are LGHDT and YNNKEL (reference sequence). CDR3 nucleotides: TGTGCCAGCAGCCAAGTTCTTCGTCTAGCGTCTGAGCAGTTCTTC. Its protein is CASSQVLRLASEQFF.

This clonotype was seen only a few times. This chain joins TRBV7-3 and TRBJ2-1; 11 nucleotides agree with TRBD2. This CDR3 has 15 residues. The V segment lost 6 bases and the J segment 2 bases; nucleotides outside the gene matches: 3. Per germline, CDR1 SGHTA and CDR2 FQGTGA. The CDR3 here is CASSPLAGAYNEQFF. The CDR3 DNA reads TGTGCCAGCAGTCCACTAGCGGGGGCCTACAATGAGCAGTTCTTC.

Written as DNA, the CDR3 is TGTGCCAGCAGTGACGAGGGGGGGACTGAAGCTTTCTTT. Its protein is CASSDEGGTEAFF. This chain uses TRBV6-4 with TRBJ1-1; D is possibly TRBD1 (6 bases). With 2 bases removed from V and 5 bases from J, the gap between germline ends came to 9 bases. The CDR3 sequence is 13 residues long. Looked up from germline, CDR1 is MRHNA and CDR2 is SNTAGT.

This clonotype was counted many times. V and J are TRBV5-6 and TRBJ2-5; 10 nucleotides align to TRBD2. The trim removed 0 bases at V and 4 bases at J, leaving 3 bases unmatched. The germline gives CDR1 SGHDT, CDR2 YYEEEE. This CDR3 is 15 amino acids long. The CDR3 sequence is CASSLVASGRETQYF. The CDR3 region has the DNA TGTGCCAGCAGCTTGGTGGCTAGCGGGAGAGAGACCCAGTACTTC.

Ten or more counts support this clonotype. The chain carries TRBV5-6 and TRBJ2-5; no clear D. The CDR3 length is 11 residues. Deletions cut 0 bases from V and 5 bases from J, with 2 bases between. Germline V CDR1 and CDR2: SGHDT, YYEEEE. CDR3 amino acids: CASSLAETQYF. CDR3 DNA sequence: TGTGCCAGCAGCTTGGCGGAGACCCAGTACTTC.

This clonotype came up many times. The genes are TRBV7-2 and TRBJ2-3, with D unclear. Per the germline V gene, CDR1 is SGHTA and CDR2 is FQGNSA. Trimming pared 2 bases from V and 3 bases from J, leaving 3 bases between. The CDR3 is made up of 12 amino acids. The DNA for the CDR3 is TGTGCCAGCAGCTTATTTACAGATACGCAGTATTTT. Amino acid sequence: CASSLFTDTQYF.

CDR3 residues: CAWNRYSNQPQHF. In nucleotides, the CDR3 is TGTGCCTGGAACAGGTATAGCAATCAGCCCCAGCATTTT. The gene calls are TRBV30 and TRBJ1-5; TRBD1 is a possible D gene (5 bases). CDR3 size: 13 residues. The V end lost 4 bases, the J end lost 0 bases, and 7 bases lay between the germline ends. Germline V CDR1 and CDR2: GTSNPN, SVGIG (reference sequence).

This chain links TRBV19 with TRBJ1-1, with 9 bases identical to TRBD1. The CDR3 has 14 amino acids. Germline CDR1 and CDR2: LNHDA and SQIVND (reference sequence). With 7 bases clipped from V and 10 bases from J, the junction kept 13 bases outside the gene matches. The CDR3 is CASNQQGAVTPAFF. The CDR3 DNA is TGTGCCAGTAATCAACAGGGGGCTGTAACCCCAGCTTTCTTT.

This clonotype was counted between two and nine times. J is TRBJ1-1 and V is TRBV25-1; weak D call: TRBD1 (5 bases). The V end lost 6 bases, the J end lost 5 bases, and 19 bases lay between the germline ends. The CDR3 runs 15 residues. Germline CDR1 reads MGHDK; CDR2 reads SYGVNS. CDR3 region: CASRGSRGEWTEAFF. CDR3 nucleotides: TGTGCCAGCAGAGGTAGCCGGGGCGAATGGACTGAAGCTTTCTTT. The variable domain in full, with the rest retrieved from reference TRBV25-1 and TRBJ1-1, is EADIYQTPRYLVIGTGKKITLECSQTMGHDKMYWYQQDPGMELHLIHYSYGVNSTEKGDLSSESTVSRIRTEHFPLTLESARPSHTSQYLCASRGSRGEWTEAFFGQGTRLTVV.

J is TRBJ1-1 and V is TRBV5-1; D not certain. The CDR3 sequence is 15 residues long. V lost 0 bases and J 3 bases, leaving 12 bases between the germline ends. CDR1 is SGHRS and CDR2 is YFSETQ in the germline V gene. The CDR3 coding sequence is TGCGCCAGCAGCTTGGCCAATTTTTTGGACACTGAAGCTTTCTTT. Amino acids: CASSLANFLDTEAFF.

This clonotype was counted many times. The J gene is TRBJ2-1, the V gene TRBV5-5; D uncertain. The CDR3 runs to 11 residues. The ends were cut back, 1 base at V and 9 bases at J, with 5 bases in the middle. The germline V gene encodes CDR1 SGHKS and CDR2 YYEKEE (reference sequence). CDR3 amino acids: CASSLSGEQFF. CDR3 coding DNA: TGTGCCAGCAGCTTGAGTGGTGAGCAGTTCTTC.

The sample holds many counts of this clonotype. This chain links TRBV9 with TRBJ2-2; the D is unclear. V lost 0 bases to trimming and J lost 5 bases, with 11 bases between them. Germline V gives CDR1 SGDLS, CDR2 YYNGEE. This CDR3 has 15 residues. CDR3 nucleotides: TGTGCCAGCAGCGTAGAGGGTACAGCTACCGGGGAGCTGTTTTTT. Protein sequence: CASSVEGTATGELFF.

This clonotype was recorded a few times. The rearrangement links TRBV11-2 to TRBJ1-2; 9 bases align to TRBD1. CDR3 length: 15 amino acids. The J segment lost 2 bases and the V segment lost 1 base, leaving 2 bases of the junction unmatched. Germline V lookup: CDR1 SGHAT, CDR2 FQNNGV. In DNA form, the CDR3 reads TGTGCCAGCAGCTTAGTAACAGGGGGCAACTATGGCTACACCTTC. This sequence encodes CASSLVTGGNYGYTF.

The table lists this clonotype with a few counts. The chain carries TRBV29-1 and TRBJ2-1, with a tentative D call TRBD1 (6 bases). Looked up from germline, CDR1 is SQVTM and CDR2 is ANQGSEA. V lost 7 bases, J lost 0 bases, and 10 bases lay in between. This CDR3 comprises 13 residues. In DNA, the CDR3 is TGCAGCGCTGGACAGAGCTCCTACAATGAGCAGTTCTTC. This gives the protein CSAGQSSYNEQFF.

J is TRBJ2-7 and V is TRBV19; the D is unclear. Looked up from germline, CDR1 is LNHDA and CDR2 is SQIVND (reference sequence). The CDR3 totals 15 residues. Trimming stripped 1 base from V and 4 bases from J, with 14 bases between. DNA for the CDR3: TGTGCCAGTAGTATAGCTCCCCTGTCTCAGTACGAGCAGTACTTC. It specifies CASSIAPLSQYEQYF.

This clonotype was found a few times. The chain joins TRBV5-1 to TRBJ2-5, with D possibly being TRBD1 (5 bases). The V end lost 0 bases, the J end lost 3 bases, and 9 bases lay between the germline ends. The CDR3 runs 14 residues. Germline V gene lookup returns CDR1 SGHRS and CDR2 YFSETQ. The CDR3 nucleotides read TGCGCCAGCAGCTTGGGCCCAGGGAAAGAGACCCAGTACTTC. Its translation is CASSLGPGKETQYF.